A selection of T cell receptor beta chains follows, all from one sample in a study of cytomegalovirus exposure and HLA in healthy donors. Repertoires were generated with immunoSEQ multiplex PCR, while TCRdb's copy carries only in-frame clones and drops some. The listing records approximately 51,000 clones. The sample comprised PBMCs. These TCRs come from a man in his forties or fifties in good health and CMV-seropositive. The CDR3 runs from the conserved cysteine through the conserved F or W. The order of the fields is CDR3 protein, CDR3 DNA, V gene, D gene, J gene. The D gene is left open where the match is weak.

CDR3: CAISGGQSGANVLTF
DNA: TGTGCCATCAGTGGGGGACAGTCTGGGGCCAACGTCCTGACTTTC
V: TRBV10-3
D: TRBD1
J: TRBJ2-6

CDR3: CASSEGLAGNSYEQYF
DNA: TGTGCCAGCAGTGAAGGACTAGCGGGTAACTCCTACGAGCAGTACTTC
V: TRBV6-1
D: TRBD2
J: TRBJ2-7

CDR3: CASSFLTGALGSYEQYF
DNA: TGCGCCAGCAGCTTCCTGACAGGGGCTTTGGGCTCCTACGAGCAGTACTTC
V: TRBV5-1
D: TRBD1
J: TRBJ2-7

CDR3: CASTLLTGSNEKLFF
DNA: TGTGCCAGCACCCTCTTGACAGGGTCTAATGAAAAACTGTTTTTT
V: TRBV7-2
D: TRBD1
J: TRBJ1-4

CDR3: CASSYPGNSYEQYF
DNA: TGTGCCAGCAGTTACCCAGGGAACTCCTACGAGCAGTACTTC
V: TRBV6-6
D: .
J: TRBJ2-7

CDR3: CASSSSGEGANVLTF
DNA: TGCGCCAGCAGCTCTTCAGGGGAGGGGGCCAACGTCCTGACTTTC
V: TRBV5-1
D: .
J: TRBJ2-6

CDR3: CASSTSFGHNTEAFF
DNA: TGTGCCAGCAGCACATCCTTTGGGCATAACACTGAAGCTTTCTTT
V: TRBV7-9
D: .
J: TRBJ1-1

CDR3: CASSYSGSSGRDEQYF
DNA: TGTGCCAGCAGTTACTCGGGATCCAGCGGGAGAGACGAGCAGTACTTC
V: TRBV6-5
D: TRBD2
J: TRBJ2-7

CDR3: CASSQDQGGTEAFF
DNA: TGTGCCAGCAGCCAAGACCAGGGCGGCACTGAAGCTTTCTTT
V: TRBV4-2
D: .
J: TRBJ1-1

CDR3: CAEGASTDTQYF
DNA: TGCGCGGAAGGAGCTAGCACAGATACGCAGTATTTT
V: TRBV6-6
D: .
J: TRBJ2-3

CDR3: CASSLSPQPQHF
DNA: TGTGCCAGCAGTCTTAGTCCCCAGCCCCAGCATTTT
V: TRBV7-9
D: .
J: TRBJ1-5

CDR3: CASSLAGGISGNTIYF
DNA: TGCGCCAGCAGCTTGGCAGGGGGGATCTCTGGAAACACCATATATTTT
V: TRBV5-1
D: TRBD1
J: TRBJ1-3

CDR3: CASSYSSGANEQFF
DNA: TGTGCCAGCAGTTACTCAAGCGGGGCAAATGAGCAGTTCTTC
V: TRBV6-6
D: TRBD2
J: TRBJ2-1

CDR3: CASSKMTSGRGGEQFF
DNA: TGTGCCAGCAGCAAGATGACTAGCGGGAGGGGAGGCGAGCAGTTCTTC
V: TRBV14
D: TRBD2
J: TRBJ2-1

CDR3: CASSEIAGGTDTQYF
DNA: TGTGCCAGCTCTGAGATCGCGGGAGGCACAGATACGCAGTATTTT
V: TRBV18
D: TRBD2
J: TRBJ2-3

CDR3: CASPKAGSLETPLHF
DNA: TGTGCCAGCCCCAAGGCCGGATCCCTGGAGACACCCCTCCACTTT
V: TRBV9
D: .
J: TRBJ1-6

CDR3: CASSLSWDRTSYNSPLHF
DNA: TGTGCCAGCAGTTTAAGCTGGGACAGGACCTCCTATAATTCACCCCTCCACTTT
V: TRBV27
D: TRBD1
J: TRBJ1-6

CDR3: CASSIGQGKTQPQHF
DNA: TGTGCCAGTAGTATTGGACAGGGGAAGACTCAGCCCCAGCATTTT
V: TRBV19
D: TRBD1
J: TRBJ1-5

CDR3: CASTQGPVGYEQYF
DNA: TGTGCCAGTACGCAGGGGCCGGTGGGTTACGAGCAGTACTTC
V: TRBV19
D: .
J: TRBJ2-7

CDR3: CASSLVGVAGVYEQYF
DNA: TGTGCCAGCAGCTTAGTCGGGGTAGCGGGAGTCTACGAGCAGTACTTC
V: TRBV7-6
D: TRBD2
J: TRBJ2-7

CDR3: CASYIGGGAVGELFF
DNA: TGTGCCAGCTATATCGGCGGGGGGGCCGTCGGGGAGCTGTTTTTT
V: TRBV6-5
D: TRBD2
J: TRBJ2-2

CDR3: CASSYDRGYGYTF
DNA: TGTGCCAGCAGCTACGACAGAGGCTATGGCTACACCTTC
V: TRBV5-4
D: .
J: TRBJ1-2

CDR3: CASTTGGETEAFF
DNA: TGTGCCAGCACCACTGGCGGGGAGACTGAAGCTTTCTTT
V: TRBV9
D: .
J: TRBJ1-1

CDR3: CSVDSGVVAFF
DNA: TGCAGCGTTGATTCAGGGGTGGTAGCTTTCTTT
V: TRBV29-1
D: .
J: TRBJ1-1

CDR3: CASSFRTGLLSTDTQYF
DNA: TGCGCCAGCAGCTTCAGGACAGGCCTACTAAGCACAGATACGCAGTATTTT
V: TRBV5-1
D: TRBD1
J: TRBJ2-3

CDR3: CASSSLAAPSSYNEQFF
DNA: TGTGCCAGCAGCTCACTAGCTGCACCGAGCTCCTACAATGAGCAGTTCTTC
V: TRBV7-6
D: .
J: TRBJ2-1

CDR3: CASSPQTGSLLAALHF
DNA: TGTGCCAGCAGCCCTCAAACAGGTTCCCTATTGGCGGCCCTCCACTTT
V: TRBV7-8
D: .
J: TRBJ1-6

CDR3: CASSSDPGQHTEAFF
DNA: TGTGCCAGTAGTTCCGACCCGGGACAGCACACTGAAGCTTTCTTT
V: TRBV19
D: TRBD1
J: TRBJ1-1

CDR3: CAWSYPGGDQPQHF
DNA: TGTGCCTGGAGTTACCCAGGGGGCGATCAGCCCCAGCATTTT
V: TRBV30
D: TRBD1
J: TRBJ1-5

CDR3: CASSLRAGITDTQYF
DNA: TGTGCCAGCAGCTTACGAGCGGGGATTACAGATACGCAGTATTTT
V: TRBV11-3
D: TRBD2
J: TRBJ2-3

CDR3: CASTSGVGAFF
DNA: TGTGCCAGCACCTCTGGTGTGGGCGCTTTCTTT
V: TRBV6-6
D: .
J: TRBJ1-1

CDR3: CASSLKGDINQPQHF
DNA: TGTGCCAGCAGCTTAAAAGGGGACATTAATCAGCCCCAGCATTTT
V: TRBV7-9
D: .
J: TRBJ1-5

CDR3: CASSYSNQPQHF
DNA: TGTGCCAGCAGCTACAGTAATCAGCCCCAGCATTTT
V: TRBV7-9
D: .
J: TRBJ1-5

CDR3: CASSLKRREWVNEQFF
DNA: TGTGCCAGCAGCTTAAAACGGCGGGAGTGGGTGAATGAGCAGTTCTTC
V: TRBV7-9
D: TRBD2
J: TRBJ2-1

CDR3: CASSPRMRPYRGEEQYF
DNA: TGTGCCAGCAGCCCCCGCATGAGGCCTTACCGCGGGGAAGAGCAGTACTTC
V: TRBV5-8
D: .
J: TRBJ2-7

CDR3: CASSLAGGPVNTEAFF
DNA: TGCGCCAGCAGTCTCGCGGGGGGCCCGGTGAACACTGAAGCTTTCTTT
V: TRBV4-1
D: .
J: TRBJ1-1

CDR3: CASSYRLAGGYEQYF
DNA: TGTGCCAGTAGTTATCGTCTAGCGGGGGGATACGAGCAGTACTTC
V: TRBV19
D: TRBD2
J: TRBJ2-7

CDR3: CARSGGVTDTQYF
DNA: TGTGCCCGGTCCGGAGGGGTCACAGATACGCAGTATTTT
V: TRBV30
D: .
J: TRBJ2-3

CDR3: CASSLGPLREQYF
DNA: TGTGCCAGCAGCTTAGGTCCCTTGCGCGAGCAGTACTTC
V: TRBV7-8
D: .
J: TRBJ2-7

CDR3: CASSIGTGAVEQYF
DNA: TGTGCCAGTAGTATTGGGACAGGGGCAGTCGAGCAGTACTTC
V: TRBV19
D: TRBD1
J: TRBJ2-7

CDR3: CASSRIGVSYEQYF
DNA: TGTGCCAGCAGCCGCATAGGAGTTTCCTACGAGCAGTACTTC
V: TRBV5-8
D: .
J: TRBJ2-7

CDR3: CATFVYNEQFF
DNA: TGTGCCACCTTCGTATACAATGAGCAGTTCTTC
V: TRBV25-1
D: .
J: TRBJ2-1